The present T cell receptor (beta chain) was sequenced within a study of blood T cell repertoires in COVID-19. Study-wide background: The United States, Italy and Spain supplied acute and convalescent COVID-19 samples.

As handled by the study authors: Using reference gene primer amplification, nucleated cell counts were estimated. The protocol was immunoSEQ multiplex PCR, while the TCRdb copy is restricted to in-frame clones and leaves out a portion. The V and J calls and clone size come from that table; D and trimming were worked out from the DNA. The table has just over 150,000 clones, approximately 95% seen once. V lost 1 base and J 2 bases, leaving 12 bases between the germline ends. The V gene's germline CDR1 is SGHTA and CDR2 FQGNSA. This CDR3 is built from 16 residues. The chain employs TRBV7-2 and TRBJ1-3; the D is unclear. The sequencing input was peripheral blood. This receptor was obtained from a woman aged 45-59 years with acute or convalescent COVID-19. The CDR3 sequence is CASSLEGGFAGNTIYF. As DNA, the CDR3 is TGTGCCAGCAGCTTAGAGGGAGGGTTTGCTGGAAACACCATATATTTT.